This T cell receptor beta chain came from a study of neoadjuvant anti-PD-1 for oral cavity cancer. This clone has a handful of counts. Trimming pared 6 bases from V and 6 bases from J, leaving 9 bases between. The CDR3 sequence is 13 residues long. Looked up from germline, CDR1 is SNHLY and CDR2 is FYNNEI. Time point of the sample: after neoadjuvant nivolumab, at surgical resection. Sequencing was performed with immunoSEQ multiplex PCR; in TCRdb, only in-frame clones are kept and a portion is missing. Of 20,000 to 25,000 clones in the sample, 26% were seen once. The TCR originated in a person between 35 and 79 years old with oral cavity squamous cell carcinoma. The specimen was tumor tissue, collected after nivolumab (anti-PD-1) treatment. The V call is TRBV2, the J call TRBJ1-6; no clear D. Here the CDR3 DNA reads TGTGCCAGCAGGGACGGTAGTAATTCACCCCTCCACTTT. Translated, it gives CASRDGSNSPLHF.